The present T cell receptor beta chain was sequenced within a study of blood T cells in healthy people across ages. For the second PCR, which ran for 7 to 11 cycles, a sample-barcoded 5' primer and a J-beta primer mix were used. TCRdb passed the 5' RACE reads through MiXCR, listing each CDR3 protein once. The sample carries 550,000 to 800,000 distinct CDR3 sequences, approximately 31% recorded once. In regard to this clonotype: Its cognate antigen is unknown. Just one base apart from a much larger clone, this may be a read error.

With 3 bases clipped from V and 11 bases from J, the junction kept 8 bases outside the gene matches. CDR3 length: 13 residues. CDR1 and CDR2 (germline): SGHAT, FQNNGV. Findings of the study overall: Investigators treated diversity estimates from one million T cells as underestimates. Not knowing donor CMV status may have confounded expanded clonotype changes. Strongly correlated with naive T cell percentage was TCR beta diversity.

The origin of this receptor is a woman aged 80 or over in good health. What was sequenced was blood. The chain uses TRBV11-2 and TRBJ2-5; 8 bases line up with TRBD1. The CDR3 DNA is TGTGCCAGCAGCTTCAGGGGGCGGATTGAGCAGTACTTC. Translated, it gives CASSFRGRIEQYF.